The 31 T cell receptor beta chains presented below share a single source sample, sequenced in a study of CD8 T cells in Susac syndrome. With random hexamers, reverse transcription was performed on 0.5 to 1 ug of RNA. One entry per CDR3 protein, called by TCRdb with MiXCR from the immunoSEQ multiplex PCR reads. Of roughly 300,000 distinct CDR3 sequences in the sample, 70% to 90% were seen once. Source material: CD8+ T cells from PBMCs. Every receptor here comes from a human donor with multiple sclerosis.

The sample holds one count of this clonotype. The genes are TRBV27 and TRBJ1-2, with D possibly matching TRBD1 (6 bases). Germline V CDR1 and CDR2: MNHEY, SMNVEV (reference sequence). V was trimmed by 5 bases and J by 0 bases, leaving 10 bases between them. CDR3 length: 14 amino acids. CDR3 sequence: CASSPGAANYGYTF. CDR3 DNA: TGTGCCAGCAGTCCAGGGGCGGCTAACTATGGCTACACCTTC.

DNA for the CDR3: TGTGCCACCAGCAGAGACCCCCACTACGCAGATACGCAGTATTTT. This encodes CATSRDPHYADTQYF. V is TRBV15 and J is TRBJ2-3, with D unclear. Germline assignment: CDR1 LNHNV and CDR2 YYDKDF (reference sequence). Trimming left V 0 bases short and J 4 bases short, with 11 bases between. This CDR3 region has 15 residues.

This clonotype showed up just once. The rearrangement joins TRBV27 to TRBJ2-1; TRBD1 matches at 7 bases. Looked up from germline, CDR1 is MNHEY and CDR2 is SMNVEV (reference sequence). Trimming at V came to 0 bases and at J to 5 bases, leaving 4 bases not matched to a gene. This CDR3 spans 15 amino acids. CDR3 DNA sequence: TGTGCCAGCAGTTTATCAATTGGACAGGACAATGAGCAGTTCTTC. It is translated as CASSLSIGQDNEQFF.

The gene calls are TRBV20-1 and TRBJ1-2; tentatively, D is TRBD1 (6 bases). This CDR3 is 14 amino acids long. The germline V and J ends were trimmed by 4 bases and 4 bases, with 16 bases remaining between them. Germline-derived CDR1 and CDR2 are DFQATT and SNEGSKA (reference sequence). The CDR3 region has the DNA TGCAGTGCTAAGCGAGACACAGGGCGCTATGGCTACACCTTC. Translation gives CSAKRDTGRYGYTF.

The chain recombines TRBV29-1 with TRBJ2-3; D not resolved. CDR1 and CDR2 (germline): SQVTM, ANQGSEA. CDR3 length: 16 amino acids. V was trimmed by 4 bases and J by 1 base, leaving 18 bases between them. The CDR3 protein is CSVVVVTAPRTDTQYF. The CDR3 coding sequence is TGCAGCGTTGTGGTGGTGACCGCCCCCCGCACAGATACGCAGTATTTT.

The chain recombines TRBV13 with TRBJ2-7; D gene ambiguous. Trimming took 2 bases from V and 2 from J, leaving 10 bases between them. The CDR3 runs 14 residues. The germline V gene has CDR1 PRHDT and CDR2 FYEKMQ (reference sequence). CDR3 sequence: CASSLRNVAYEQYF. The CDR3 nucleotides are TGTGCCAGCAGCTTAAGGAACGTCGCCTACGAGCAGTACTTC.

The V and J genes are TRBV9 and TRBJ2-1; the match to TRBD2 covers 9 bases. Germline CDR1 is SGDLS and CDR2 is YYNGEE. The CDR3 totals 13 residues. After removal of 10 bases from V and 8 bases from J, the junction contained 10 bases not matched to a gene. The CDR3 protein is CASGLAPDYEQFF. In DNA, the CDR3 is TGTGCCTCGGGACTAGCCCCAGACTATGAGCAGTTCTTC.

The chain combines TRBV9 with TRBJ1-3; tentative D call: TRBD1 (6 bases). Germline V lookup: CDR1 SGDLS, CDR2 YYNGEE. V dropped 4 bases and J dropped 2 bases, with 16 bases sitting between them. The CDR3 contains 16 residues. CDR3 coding DNA: TGTGCCAGCAGCATAAGACAGGAAGCTGCTGGAAACACCATATATTTT. It is translated as CASSIRQEAAGNTIYF.

This chain connects TRBV7-6 to TRBJ1-3; D is uncertain. Germline V gene data show CDR1 as SGHVS and CDR2 as FNYEAQ. The V end lost 8 bases, the J end lost 0 bases, and 14 bases lay between the germline ends. The CDR3 runs 15 residues. CDR3 in DNA: TGTGCCAGCCGCCCAAGGGAACGCTCTGGAAACACCATATATTTT. It encodes CASRPRERSGNTIYF.

This rearrangement joins TRBV4-2 to TRBJ2-7; D unresolved. Trimming took 3 bases from V and 0 from J, leaving 9 bases between them. The V gene's germline CDR1 is LGHNA and CDR2 YNFKEQ. This CDR3 is 14 amino acids long. The DNA for the CDR3 is TGTGCCAGCAGCCACCCCGAGTACTCCTACGAGCAGTACTTC. This sequence encodes CASSHPEYSYEQYF.

This chain uses TRBV29-1 with TRBJ2-7; 11 positions match TRBD2. Trimming took 2 bases from V and 2 from J; bases not matched to a gene: 8. Germline-derived CDR1 and CDR2 are SQVTM and ANQGSEA. This CDR3 has 16 amino acids. CDR3 bases: TGCAGCGTTGAACTAGCGGGAGGATCGCAACCCTACGAGCAGTACTTC. This translates into CSVELAGGSQPYEQYF.

This rearrangement joins TRBV27 to TRBJ2-7, with D perhaps matching TRBD2 (6 bases). V was clipped by 1 base and J by 5 bases, with 24 bases between them. This CDR3 has 18 amino acids. CDR1 and CDR2 (germline): MNHEY, SMNVEV (reference sequence). The CDR3 here is CASSLFRNPGTGANEQYF. The DNA for the CDR3 is TGTGCCAGCAGTTTATTCAGGAACCCCGGGACTGGGGCAAACGAGCAGTACTTC.

V gene TRBV9 combines with J gene TRBJ1-4; no clear D gene. The CDR3 is 15 residues long. Germline CDR1 and CDR2: SGDLS and YYNGEE. With 0 bases removed from V and 0 bases from J, the gap between germline ends came to 6 bases. CDR3 region: CASSVEAATNEKLFF. CDR3 DNA: TGTGCCAGCAGCGTAGAGGCCGCAACTAATGAAAAACTGTTTTTT.

The rearrangement uses TRBV15 and TRBJ2-7; perhaps TRBD1 as D (5 bases). Trimming shortened V by 3 bases and J by 2 bases, and 14 bases separated the two germline ends. The CDR3 loop spans 15 amino acids. CDR1 and CDR2 (germline): LNHNV, YYDKDF (reference sequence). The CDR3 reads CATSSRAGKTYEQYF. As DNA, the CDR3 is TGTGCCACCAGCAGCCGCGCAGGGAAAACCTACGAGCAGTACTTC. Full variable domain (outside the CDR3, taken from reference TRBV15 and TRBJ2-7): DAMVIQNPRYQVTQFGKPVTLSCSQTLNHNVMYWYQQKSSQAPKLLFHYYDKDFNNEADTPDNFQSRRPNTSFCFLDIRSPGLGDTAMYLCATSSRAGKTYEQYFGPGTRLTVT.

The rearrangement uses TRBV4-1 and TRBJ2-2; perhaps D is TRBD1 or TRBD2 (5 bases each). The CDR3 consists of 14 residues. CDR1 is MGHRA, CDR2 YSYEKL, per germline. Trimming cost V 0 bases and J 7 bases, with 9 bases left between them. CDR3 DNA sequence: TGCGCCAGCAGCCAAGAGTCGGGGCGCGGGGAGCTGTTTTTT. Translating it yields CASSQESGRGELFF.

The chain has TRBV6-1 and TRBJ2-1, with TRBD2 matching over 15 bases. Germline CDR1 is MNHNS and CDR2 is SASEGT. With 5 bases clipped from V and 7 bases from J, the junction kept 9 bases outside the gene matches. This CDR3 spans 17 amino acids. Here the CDR3 DNA reads TGTGCCAGCAGTCCAGGAACGGGACTAGCGGGAGGAAATGAGCAGTTCTTC. It encodes CASSPGTGLAGGNEQFF.

The chain couples TRBV7-9 to TRBJ2-7; TRBD1 matches 7 bases. Trimming cost V 1 base and J 2 bases; bases outside gene matches: 5. The CDR3 loop spans 15 amino acids. Per the germline V gene, CDR1 is SEHNR and CDR2 is FQNEAQ (reference sequence). The CDR3 bases are TGTGCCAGCAGCTTAGTCGACAGGGCCCCCTACGAGCAGTACTTC. Amino acid sequence: CASSLVDRAPYEQYF.

The chain carries TRBV9 and TRBJ2-7; D call uncertain. The germline V and J ends were trimmed by 3 bases and 9 bases, with 7 bases remaining between them. The CDR3 contains 10 residues. The germline V gene encodes CDR1 SGDLS and CDR2 YYNGEE. Here the CDR3 reads CASSGSVQYF. The CDR3 nucleotides are TGTGCCAGCAGCGGGAGCGTGCAGTACTTC.

V gene TRBV27 combines with J gene TRBJ1-1; 10 positions agree with TRBD1. The CDR3 consists of 16 residues. In germline, CDR1 is MNHEY, CDR2 SMNVEV (reference sequence). V lost 2 bases to trimming and J lost 4 bases; unmatched junction nucleotides: 7. CDR3 DNA sequence: TGTGCCAGCAGTTTACCCCCGGGGACAGGGGCCACTGAAGCTTTCTTT. Protein sequence: CASSLPPGTGATEAFF.

The CDR3 here is CASSWEREENEQFF. For the CDR3, the DNA is TGTGCCAGCAGTTGGGAGCGGGAAGAGAATGAGCAGTTCTTC. V gene TRBV27 combines with J gene TRBJ2-1; 7 bases match TRBD2. Germline CDR1 is MNHEY and CDR2 is SMNVEV (reference sequence). V shed 4 bases and J 7 bases; nucleotides not matched to a gene: 7. The CDR3 has 14 amino acids.

This clonotype was counted a few times. The CDR3 nucleotides are TGTGCCAGCAGTTTGGTAGTGGGGACCACTGAAGCTTTCTTT. Protein: CASSLVVGTTEAFF. The chain uses TRBV28 and TRBJ1-1; possible D gene TRBD1, 5 bases. Germline V gene data show CDR1 as MDHEN and CDR2 as SYDVKM. CDR3 length: 14 amino acids. Trimming took 3 bases from V and 4 from J, leaving 12 bases between them.

V and J are TRBV4-1 and TRBJ2-2; TRBD1 agrees at 10 bases. CDR1 and CDR2 from the germline V gene are MGHRA and YSYEKL. This CDR3 comprises 17 residues. The junction had 5 bases not matched to a gene; V was cut back by 4 bases and J by 0 bases. The CDR3 coding sequence is TGCGCCAGCAGCCCGACGGGACAGGGGTCGAACACCGGGGAGCTGTTTTTT. It yields the protein CASSPTGQGSNTGELFF.

The chain uses TRBV7-9 and TRBJ2-1, with TRBD2 identical over 7 bases. The CDR3 contains 15 residues. V lost 5 bases and J lost 3; bases outside the gene matches: 7. Germline lookup yields CDR1 SEHNR and CDR2 FQNEAQ (reference sequence). CDR3 bases: TGTGCCAGCAGCCACCCTGGGGAGGGCTACAATGAGCAGTTCTTC. This codes for CASSHPGEGYNEQFF.

CDR3 in DNA: TGTGCCAGCAGCTTGAAGGATTCCTACGAGCAGTACTTC. It specifies CASSLKDSYEQYF. The J gene is TRBJ2-7, the V gene TRBV5-6; D not certain. Per germline, CDR1 SGHDT and CDR2 YYEEEE. The CDR3 has 13 amino acids. V lost 1 base, J lost 1 base, and 6 bases lay in between. The full variable domain, in which reference TRBV5-6 and TRBJ2-7 provide the parts outside the CDR3, is DAGVTQSPTHLIKTRGQQVTLRCSPKSGHDTVSWYQQALGQGPQFIFQYYEEEERQRGNFPDRFSGHQFPNYSSELNVNALLLGDSALYLCASSLKDSYEQYFGPGTRLTVT.

V is TRBV6-6 and J is TRBJ2-1, with 8 positions matching TRBD2. Per germline, CDR1 MNHNY and CDR2 SVGAGI (reference sequence). CDR3 size: 16 residues. V dropped 6 bases and J dropped 0; count of bases not matched to a gene: 7. In DNA, the CDR3 is TGTGCCAGCAGACCCACTAGCGGTAGCTCCTACAATGAGCAGTTCTTC. This codes for CASRPTSGSSYNEQFF.

V gene TRBV2 combines with J gene TRBJ1-6; D unresolved. Germline assignment: CDR1 SNHLY and CDR2 FYNNEI. V lost 1 base and J 0 bases, leaving 4 bases between the germline ends. CDR3 length equals 15 residues. The CDR3 loop is CASSEVGSYNSPLHF. The CDR3 coding sequence is TGTGCCAGCAGTGAAGTGGGCTCCTATAATTCACCCCTCCACTTT.

This chain uses TRBV19 with TRBJ2-1; weak D call: TRBD1 (5 bases). This CDR3 is built from 11 residues. Germline V gene sequence: CDR1 LNHDA, CDR2 SQIVND (reference sequence). V was pared by 8 bases and J by 12 bases, with 14 bases between. CDR3 amino acids: CASFKGYVQFF. The CDR3 DNA is TGTGCCAGTTTTAAGGGGTATGTGCAGTTCTTC.

The chain combines TRBV13 with TRBJ2-7; 7 bases are shared with TRBD2. This CDR3 has 13 residues. With 3 bases clipped from V and 4 bases from J, the junction kept 3 bases outside the gene matches. Per germline, CDR1 PRHDT and CDR2 FYEKMQ (reference sequence). The DNA for the CDR3 is TGTGCCAGCAGCTTCGGGACTAAGTACGAGCAGTACTTC. This gives the protein CASSFGTKYEQYF.

The V and J genes are TRBV7-2 and TRBJ2-3; D is uncertain. Germline CDR1 and CDR2: SGHTA and FQGNSA. The CDR3 has 16 amino acids. Trimming removed 0 bases from V and 2 bases from J, with 12 bases in between. In DNA form, the CDR3 reads TGTGCCAGCAGCTTAGCGTTAGGTGAAATCACAGATACGCAGTATTTT. Residues: CASSLALGEITDTQYF.

This clonotype was found once. The CDR3 reads CASHFRGGEYNEQFF. As DNA, the CDR3 is TGTGCCAGCCATTTCCGGGGGGGCGAATACAATGAGCAGTTCTTC. This chain connects TRBV12-3 or TRBV12-4 to TRBJ2-1, with 8 bases matching TRBD2. V gave up 8 bases and J gave up 4 bases; unmatched junction bases: 10. This CDR3 region has 15 residues.

The chain has TRBV27 and TRBJ2-1, with a weak D call TRBD1 (6 bases). The V end lost 3 bases, the J end lost 9 bases, and 9 bases lay between the germline ends. The CDR3 length is 12 residues. Per germline, CDR1 MNHEY and CDR2 SMNVEV (reference sequence). CDR3 in amino acids: CASSLDRREQFF. The CDR3 DNA reads as TGTGCCAGCAGTTTGGACAGACGTGAGCAGTTCTTC.